The rows below give T cell receptor beta chains drawn from one sample of a study of blood T cell repertoires in COVID-19. Profiled with immunoSEQ multiplex PCR; TCRdb holds only in-frame clones, not every one. The sample holds some 120,000 clones, approximately 84% seen once. Sequences were obtained from peripheral blood. These receptors were obtained from a human donor in a cohort sampled during active COVID-19. The CDR3 runs from the conserved cysteine through the conserved F or W. The D gene is left open where the match is weak. Clone size, where shown, is once, few, many, or a class for clones that have expanded.

>TRBV19|TRBD1|NA|TRBJ2-2
TGTGCCAGTAGGGACAGGGGGAACACCGGGGAGCTGTTTTTT
CASRDRGNTGELFF
>TRBV2|NA|NA|TRBJ1-2
TGTGCCAGCAGTGAAGCGCGAGGGGGCTACACCTTC
CASSEARGGYTF
>TRBV5-6|NA|NA|TRBJ2-3
TGTGCCAGCGCCCAGCAGGGCGACTTAGGTAGGGATACGCAGTATTTT
CASAQQGDLGRDTQYF
>TRBV5-4|NA|NA|TRBJ1-4
TGTGCCAGCAGCCAAGGGGGAACTAATGAAAAACTGTTTTTT
CASSQGGTNEKLFF
>TRBV6-5|TRBD1|once|TRBJ1-2
TGTGCCAGCAGTTACTCGACAGGGATTTCTGGCTACACCTTC
CASSYSTGISGYTF
>TRBV18|TRBD2|NA|TRBJ2-7
TGTGCCAGCTCCTCCGGGGGGGGCTACGAGCAGTACTTC
CASSSGGGYEQYF
>TRBV6-1|TRBD1|NA|TRBJ1-3
TGTGCCAGCAGTGAAGTGTGGACAGGTGGAAACACCATATATTTT
CASSEVWTGGNTIYF
>TRBV27|NA|NA|TRBJ2-7
TGTGCCAGCAGTTTGACAGGTTTGGACGAGCAGTACTTC
CASSLTGLDEQYF
>TRBV5-7|NA|NA|TRBJ1-1
TGTGCCAGCAGCACCAGGGCTGAAGCTTTCTTT
CASSTRAEAFF
>TRBV18|NA|NA|TRBJ2-1
TGTGCCAGCTCACCACTTCGACAAAATGAGCAGTTCTTC
CASSPLRQNEQFF
>TRBV11-2|TRBD2|NA|TRBJ2-1
TGTGCCAGCAGCAAAAGCGGGGGGGCCAGCAATGAGCAGTTCTTC
CASSKSGGASNEQFF
>TRBV6-5|NA|NA|TRBJ1-3
TGTGCCAGCAGTTACTCGAGTACAGCTGGAAACACCATATATTTT
CASSYSSTAGNTIYF
>TRBV30|NA|NA|TRBJ1-3
TGTGCCTGGAGTCAGGGTTCTGGAAACACCATATATTTT
CAWSQGSGNTIYF
>TRBV19|NA|NA|TRBJ1-2
TGTGCCAGTAGTATCTCGTTGTCGCGGCGCCATGGCTACACCTTC
CASSISLSRRHGYTF
>TRBV15|NA|NA|TRBJ1-5
TGTGCCACCAGCACACTCGGAGGGATGAGCAATCAGCCCCAGCATTTT
CATSTLGGMSNQPQHF
>TRBV6-5|NA|NA|TRBJ1-2
TGTGCCAGCAGTCACCCAGGAGGGGAAGGCTATGGCTACACCTTC
CASSHPGGEGYGYTF
>TRBV5-4|NA|NA|TRBJ2-7
TGTGCCAGCAGCTTGACGGGGGTAGCCTACGAGCAGTACTTC
CASSLTGVAYEQYF
>TRBV4-2|NA|NA|TRBJ1-2
TGTGCCAGCAGCCGCCCCCTAGAAGATAACTATGGCTACACCTTC
CASSRPLEDNYGYTF
>TRBV6-5|NA|NA|TRBJ1-2
TGTGCCAGCAGTTACTCGAGGGGAGGGGGAAGTGGCTACACCTTC
CASSYSRGGGSGYTF
>TRBV3-1/TRBV3-2|TRBD2|NA|TRBJ2-5
TGTGCCAGCAGCCAAGAATTGCTAGCGGGGGTAGAGACCCAGTACTTC
CASSQELLAGVETQYF
>TRBV27|NA|NA|TRBJ2-2
TGTGCCAGCAGTTTAACTAGCCAAGCCGGGGAGCTGTTTTTT
CASSLTSQAGELFF
>TRBV5-4|TRBD1|NA|TRBJ1-2
TGTGCCAGCAGGTTAGCAGGGGGCCGTTATGGCTACACCTTC
CASRLAGGRYGYTF
>TRBV6-2/TRBV6-3|TRBD1|NA|TRBJ2-5
TGTGCCAGCAGTTCGTCCGGGACAGGGTTTTTGACCCAGTACTTC
CASSSSGTGFLTQYF
>TRBV7-8|NA|NA|TRBJ2-7
TGTGCCAGCAGCTTATTCCGCCAGGGCACGCAGCAGTACTTC
CASSLFRQGTQQYF
>TRBV20-1|NA|NA|TRBJ1-1
TGCAGTGCTAGTAACGGGGGCACTGAAGCTTTCTTT
CSASNGGTEAFF
>TRBV5-8|TRBD1|NA|TRBJ1-5
TGTGCCAGCAGCCCTACAGGGGGCGGTAATCAGCCCCAGCATTTT
CASSPTGGGNQPQHF
>TRBV9|TRBD2|NA|TRBJ2-2
TGTGCCAGCAGCGAGTATAGCGGGGGGCCAGTCGGGGAGCTGTTTTTT
CASSEYSGGPVGELFF
>TRBV7-6|NA|NA|TRBJ1-6
TGTGCCAGCAGCTCACTTGGACAGCGCGATAATTCACCCCTCCACTTT
CASSSLGQRDNSPLHF
>TRBV28|TRBD1|few|TRBJ1-3
TGTGCCAGCAGTTTATTGGGACAGGGAAACACCATATATTTT
CASSLLGQGNTIYF
>TRBV25-1|NA|NA|TRBJ1-4
TGTGCCAGCCGGCCCACCGGGAGAGAAAAACTGTTTTTT
CASRPTGREKLFF
>TRBV6-1|NA|NA|TRBJ1-2
TGTGCCAGCAGTGAAAGACAGGACTTTGGCTACACCTTC
CASSERQDFGYTF
>TRBV21-1|NA|NA|TRBJ2-7
TGTGCCAGCGGATTGACAGGGGTGTCTTCGTTGTTTTACGAGCAGTACTTC
CASGLTGVSSLFYEQYF
>TRBV30|NA|NA|TRBJ2-3
TGTGCCTGGAGTCGGGGGTGGCCCAGTGCTAGCACAGATACGCAGTATTTT
CAWSRGWPSASTDTQYF
>TRBV19|NA|NA|TRBJ2-2
TGTGCCAGTAGTACCTCTACAGGCGCAGCGGGGGAGCTGTTTTTT
CASSTSTGAAGELFF
>TRBV30|NA|NA|TRBJ2-6
TGTGCCTGGAGGCGGGGGCGGGGGGCCAACGTCCTGACTTTC
CAWRRGRGANVLTF
>TRBV7-3|TRBD1|NA|TRBJ2-7
TGTGCCAGCAGCTTAACCGGGACAGGGTCGGGCGAGCAGTACTTC
CASSLTGTGSGEQYF
>TRBV27|NA|NA|TRBJ2-7
TGTGCCAGCAGTTTACGGGGAGTCGGCTCCTACGAGCAGTACTTC
CASSLRGVGSYEQYF
>TRBV1|NA|NA|TRBJ2-7
TGCACCAGCAGCCTCTCCAGTTACCCTTACGAGCAGTACTTC
CTSSLSSYPYEQYF
>TRBV19|NA|NA|TRBJ2-1
TGTGCCAGTAGTTACAGGGACAATGAGCAGTTCTTC
CASSYRDNEQFF
>TRBV19|NA|NA|TRBJ1-1
TGTGCCAGTATTGGGGCGAGGTACACTGAAGCTTTCTTT
CASIGARYTEAFF
>TRBV27|TRBD2|NA|TRBJ2-7
TGTGCCAGCAGCAACCTACTAGCGGGGGTCTCCGAGCAGTACTTC
CASSNLLAGVSEQYF
>TRBV2|NA|NA|TRBJ2-1
TGTGCCAGTAAGAGACAGAATTACAATGAGCAGTTCTTC
CASKRQNYNEQFF